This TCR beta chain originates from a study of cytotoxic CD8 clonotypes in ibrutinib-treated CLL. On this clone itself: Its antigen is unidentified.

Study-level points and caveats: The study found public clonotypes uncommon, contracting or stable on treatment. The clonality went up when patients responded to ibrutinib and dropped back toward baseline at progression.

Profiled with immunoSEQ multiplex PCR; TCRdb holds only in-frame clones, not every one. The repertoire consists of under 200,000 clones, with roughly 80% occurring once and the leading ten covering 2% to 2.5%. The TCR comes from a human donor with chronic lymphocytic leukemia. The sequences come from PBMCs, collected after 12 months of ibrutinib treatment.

CDR3 sequence (DNA): TGTGCCAGCAGCTCCGGAACAGGGCGCCCCTACGAGCAGTACTTC. It codes for CASSSGTGRPYEQYF. The chain employs TRBV5-4 and TRBJ2-7; perhaps TRBD1 as D (6 bases). CDR3 size: 15 residues. Germline loops: CDR1 SGHNT, CDR2 YYREEE (reference sequence). With 3 bases removed from V and 2 bases from J, the gap between germline ends came to 15 bases.